This is a list of T cell receptor beta chains from one sample in a study of technical replicates of blood from several donors. Here immunoSEQ multiplex PCR was the method, and the copy in TCRdb shows in-frame clones only, minus some. This table holds roughly 60,000 clones, around nine tenths found once. Material for sequencing was PBMCs. These receptors originate from a human donor in good health. Some clones in this sample may be carry-over from other donors' samples. CDR3s include the opening cysteine and the closing phenylalanine or tryptophan. The order of the fields is J gene, V gene, D gene, clone size, CDR3 DNA, CDR3 protein. The D gene is left open where the match is weak. The size entry is marked missing in some rows and otherwise reads once, few, many or a size class.

j_gene: TRBJ2-5; v_gene: TRBV14; d_gene: TRBD2; abundance: NA; CDR3nt: TGTGCCAGCAGCCAACAGAGACTAGCGCTGCAAGAGACCCAGTACTTC; CDR3aa: CASSQQRLALQETQYF
j_gene: TRBJ2-7; v_gene: TRBV29-1; d_gene: TRBD2; abundance: few; CDR3nt: TGCAGCGTTGAGACTAGCGGGGGGAGCTACGAGCAGTACTTC; CDR3aa: CSVETSGGSYEQYF
j_gene: TRBJ2-2; v_gene: TRBV6-6; d_gene: NA; abundance: NA; CDR3nt: TGTGCCAGCCAGCGGAGGGCCGGGGAGCTGTTTTTT; CDR3aa: CASQRRAGELFF
j_gene: TRBJ2-5; v_gene: TRBV5-1; d_gene: TRBD2; abundance: once; CDR3nt: TGCGCCAGCAGCCTCGGGACTAGCGGGTCAGAGACCCAGTACTTC; CDR3aa: CASSLGTSGSETQYF
j_gene: TRBJ2-5; v_gene: TRBV7-9; d_gene: NA; abundance: NA; CDR3nt: TGTGCCAGCACCTTAAACATCGATACGACCCAGTACTTC; CDR3aa: CASTLNIDTTQYF
j_gene: TRBJ2-7; v_gene: TRBV11-2; d_gene: NA; abundance: NA; CDR3nt: TGTGCCAGCAGCTTAGATCTCGGGAGAAACTACGAGCAGTACTTC; CDR3aa: CASSLDLGRNYEQYF
j_gene: TRBJ2-1; v_gene: TRBV6-1; d_gene: NA; abundance: NA; CDR3nt: TGTGCCAGCATCTCGGGAACCTCCTACAATGAGCAGTTCTTC; CDR3aa: CASISGTSYNEQFF
j_gene: TRBJ2-7; v_gene: TRBV19; d_gene: TRBD1; abundance: NA; CDR3nt: TGTGCCAGTAGCACAGGGGAACTATCCTACGAGCAGTACTTC; CDR3aa: CASSTGELSYEQYF
j_gene: TRBJ1-2; v_gene: TRBV6-4; d_gene: NA; abundance: many; CDR3nt: TGTGCCAGCACGGGGGGGAGCTATGGCTACACCTTC; CDR3aa: CASTGGSYGYTF
j_gene: TRBJ2-7; v_gene: TRBV2; d_gene: TRBD2; abundance: NA; CDR3nt: TGTGCCAGCAGGAATGGCGGGAGCTCCGTTAGGTACTTC; CDR3aa: CASRNGGSSVRYF
j_gene: TRBJ2-3; v_gene: TRBV5-4; d_gene: TRBD1; abundance: NA; CDR3nt: TGTGCCAGCAGCTCAGGGACAGTGACCACAGATACGCAGTATTTT; CDR3aa: CASSSGTVTTDTQYF